The 9 T cell receptor beta chains listed next were all sequenced from one sample in a study of T cell clonality in common variable immunodeficiency. Using immunoSEQ multiplex PCR, the repertoire was profiled, and TCRdb retains in-frame clones only, with some absent. Observed in the sample are about 50,000 clones, none of them singletons. Sequencing input: peripheral blood mononuclear cells. The receptors stem from a person between 18 and 75 years old in good health.

In this sample, this clone turned up many times. The read comes to an end 3 residues before the CDR3 does, leaving the germline J gene to fill in the end. V usage is TRBV6-4 and J usage is TRBJ2-3; 7 bases match TRBD2. CDR1 and CDR2 from the germline V gene are MRHNA and SNTAGT. The CDR3 length is 15 residues. V was pared by 6 bases and J by 1 base, with 7 bases of the junction left unmatched. The chain's CDR3 is CASSPSRGGTDTQYF. The CDR3 bases that were read are TGTGCCAGCAGCCCCTCCCGGGGGGGCACAGATACG.

As to this clone: The CDR3 goes on 3 residues after the read ends, and that part is filled in from the germline J gene. V is TRBV7-2 and J is TRBJ2-5; TRBD2 might be the D (6 bases). The CDR3 runs 13 residues. Per the germline V gene, CDR1 is SGHTA and CDR2 is FQGNSA. The V end was cut by 3 bases, the J end by 3 bases, with 8 bases between. The CDR3 is CASSLGGEETQYF. CDR3 DNA (partial): TGTGCCAGCAGCTTGGGCGGGGAAGAGACC. Supplemented by reference TRBV7-2 and TRBJ2-5, the full variable domain reads GAGVSQSPSNKVTEKGKDVELRCDPISGHTALYWYRQSLGQGLEFLIYFQGNSAPDKSGLPSDRFSAERTGGSVSTLTIQRTQQEDSAVYLCASSLGGEETQYFGPGTRLLVL.

This clone was counted a few times. The junction differs from germline at one of its ends, possibly a read error. The read ends 3 residues before the CDR3 terminus; that terminus is restored from the germline J gene. This chain connects TRBV18 to TRBJ1-4; 7 bases line up with TRBD1. The CDR3 length is 16 residues. The germline V gene has CDR1 KGHSH and CDR2 LQKENI. The CDR3 loop is CASLPRGQNHNEKLFF. CDR3 DNA (partial): TGTGCCAGCTTACCAAGGGGACAGAACCATAATGAAAAA.

This clone occurred many times. The CDR3 end is not reached by the read, which stops 3 residues before it; the germline J gene fills it in. Other DNA variants within this sample encode the same CDR3. This chain connects TRBV18 to TRBJ2-5, with D unclear. The CDR3 has 13 residues. Per the germline V gene, CDR1 is KGHSH and CDR2 is LQKENI. The V end was cut by 2 bases, the J end by 1 base, with 5 bases between. CDR3 amino acids: CASSPTVQETQYF. CDR3 bases read: TGTGCCAGCTCACCAACAGTCCAAGAGACC.

This clone occurred many times. The read falls 3 residues short of the CDR3 end, and the missing part is taken from the germline J gene. The V gene is TRBV30, the J gene TRBJ1-5, with 7 bases identical to TRBD1. J lost 5 bases, V lost 1 base, and 2 bases had no gene match. This CDR3 is built from 13 residues. Germline lookup yields CDR1 GTSNPN and CDR2 SVGIG (reference sequence). CDR3 DNA (partial): TGTGCCTGGAGTGCCCAGGGGGATCAGCCC. Protein: CAWSAQGDQP. The full CDR3 reads CAWSAQGDQPQHF.

This clone has a count of ten or more. The read ends 3 residues shy of where the CDR3 ends; the end is completed using the germline J gene. The gene calls are TRBV5-1 and TRBJ2-2; 9 bases fit TRBD2. CDR1 SGHRS and CDR2 YFSETQ come from the germline V gene. V lost 3 bases to trimming and J lost 1 base; unmatched junction nucleotides: 4. The length of the CDR3 is 16 residues. The covered CDR3 bases are TGCGCCAGCAGCTCCCGACTAGCGGTGAACACCGGGGAG. It specifies CASSSRLAVNTGE. The entire CDR3 is CASSSRLAVNTGELFF.

In this sample, this clone turned up a few times. The CDR3 goes on 3 residues after the read ends, and that part is filled in from the germline J gene. The chain carries TRBV23-1 and TRBJ1-2, with D possibly being TRBD1 (6 bases). TRBV23-1 is given ORF status, its function remaining uncertain. This CDR3 is built from 15 residues. The CDR3 bases that were read are TGCGCCAGCAGAGGACAGACTTTAGCCAAAAACATC. It is translated as CASRGQTLAKNI. The full CDR3 protein reads CASRGQTLAKNIYTF.

This clone was seen ten or more times. CDR3 DNA (partial): TGTGCCAGCAGCTGGGCCGACTACGACGAG. Translated, it gives CASSWADYDE. The full CDR3 protein is CASSWADYDEQYF. The chain is built from TRBV7-9 and TRBJ2-7; a possible D gene is TRBD2 (5 bases). The CDR3 goes on 3 residues after the read ends, and that part is filled in from the germline J gene. The V gene's germline CDR1 is SEHNR and CDR2 FQNEAQ (reference sequence). This CDR3 region has 13 residues. V lost 4 bases, J lost 5 bases, and 12 bases lay in between.

This clone occurred many times. The read ends 3 residues shy of where the CDR3 ends; the end is completed using the germline J gene. The V call is TRBV7-2, the J call TRBJ1-6, with 10 positions matching TRBD1. The CDR3 sequence is 15 residues long. With V trimmed by 5 bases and J by 6 bases, 4 bases remained unmatched. Looked up from germline, CDR1 is SGHTA and CDR2 is FQGNSA. The CDR3 protein is CASSRRTGGNSPLHF. Incomplete CDR3 DNA: TGTGCCAGCAGCCGACGGACAGGGGGTAATTCACCC.